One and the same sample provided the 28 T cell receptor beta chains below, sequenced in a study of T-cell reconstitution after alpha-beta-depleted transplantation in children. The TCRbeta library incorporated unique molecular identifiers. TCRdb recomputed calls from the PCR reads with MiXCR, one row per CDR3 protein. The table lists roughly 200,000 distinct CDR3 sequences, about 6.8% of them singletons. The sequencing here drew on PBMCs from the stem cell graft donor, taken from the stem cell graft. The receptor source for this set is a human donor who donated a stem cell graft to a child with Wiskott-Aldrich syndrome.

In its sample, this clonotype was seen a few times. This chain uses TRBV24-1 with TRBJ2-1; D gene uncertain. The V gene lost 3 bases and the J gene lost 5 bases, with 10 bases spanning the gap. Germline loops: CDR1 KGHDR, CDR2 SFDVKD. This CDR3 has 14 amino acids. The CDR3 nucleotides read TGTGCCACCAGTGATCCGGGCCCAGACAATGAGCAGTTCTTC. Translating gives CATSDPGPDNEQFF.

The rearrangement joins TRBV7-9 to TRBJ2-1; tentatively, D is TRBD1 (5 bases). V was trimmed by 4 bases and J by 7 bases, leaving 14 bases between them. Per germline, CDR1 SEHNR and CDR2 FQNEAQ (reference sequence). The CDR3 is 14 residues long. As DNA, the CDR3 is TGTGCCAGCAGCTCCGATCGCAGGGAAAATGAGCAGTTCTTC. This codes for CASSSDRRENEQFF.

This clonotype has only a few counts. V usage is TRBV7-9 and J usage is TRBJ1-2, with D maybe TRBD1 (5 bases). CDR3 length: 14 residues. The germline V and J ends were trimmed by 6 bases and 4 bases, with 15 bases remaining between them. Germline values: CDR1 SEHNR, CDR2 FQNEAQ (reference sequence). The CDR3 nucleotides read TGTGCCAGCAGTACCGCGGGGGAGGTCTATGGCTACACCTTC. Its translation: CASSTAGEVYGYTF.

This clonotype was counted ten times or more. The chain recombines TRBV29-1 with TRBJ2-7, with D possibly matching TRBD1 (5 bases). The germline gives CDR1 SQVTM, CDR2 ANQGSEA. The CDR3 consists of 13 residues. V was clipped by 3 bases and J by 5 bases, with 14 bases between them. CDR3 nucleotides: TGCAGCGTTGAGTACGGCAGGGTGAACGAGCAGTACTTC. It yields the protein CSVEYGRVNEQYF.

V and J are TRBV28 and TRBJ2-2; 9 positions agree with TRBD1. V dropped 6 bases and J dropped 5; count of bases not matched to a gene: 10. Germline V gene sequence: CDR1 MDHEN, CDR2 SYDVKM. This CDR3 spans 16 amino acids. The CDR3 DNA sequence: TGTGCCAGCAGGAGCACAGGGGGCGGTTGGACCGGGGAGCTGTTTTTT. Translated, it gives CASRSTGGGWTGELFF.

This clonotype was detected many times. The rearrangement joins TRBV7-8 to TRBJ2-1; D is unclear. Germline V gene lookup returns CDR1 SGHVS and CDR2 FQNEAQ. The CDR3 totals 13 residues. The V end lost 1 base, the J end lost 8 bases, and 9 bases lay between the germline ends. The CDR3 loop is CASSLDLRDEQFF. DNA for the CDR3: TGTGCCAGCAGCTTAGACCTCCGCGATGAGCAGTTCTTC.

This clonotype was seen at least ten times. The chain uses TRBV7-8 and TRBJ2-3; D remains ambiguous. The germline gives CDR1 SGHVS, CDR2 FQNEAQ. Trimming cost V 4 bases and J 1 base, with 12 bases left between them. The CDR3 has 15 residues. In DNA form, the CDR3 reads TGTGCCAGCAGCTCCGTGAATAGGGGCACAGATACGCAGTATTTT. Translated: CASSSVNRGTDTQYF.

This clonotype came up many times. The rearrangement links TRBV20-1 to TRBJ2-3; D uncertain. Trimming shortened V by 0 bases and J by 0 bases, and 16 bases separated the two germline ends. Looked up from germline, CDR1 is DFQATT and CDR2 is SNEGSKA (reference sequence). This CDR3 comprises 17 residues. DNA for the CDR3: TGCAGTGCTAGAGATCGTAATCTCCCTCTTAGCACAGATACGCAGTATTTT. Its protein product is CSARDRNLPLSTDTQYF.

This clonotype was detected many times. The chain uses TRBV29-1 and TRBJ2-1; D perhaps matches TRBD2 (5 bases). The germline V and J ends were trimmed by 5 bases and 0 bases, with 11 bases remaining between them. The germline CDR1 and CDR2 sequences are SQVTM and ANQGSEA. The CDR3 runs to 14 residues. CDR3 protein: CSVQRFSSYNEQFF. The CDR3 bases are TGCAGCGTTCAGCGGTTCAGCTCCTACAATGAGCAGTTCTTC.

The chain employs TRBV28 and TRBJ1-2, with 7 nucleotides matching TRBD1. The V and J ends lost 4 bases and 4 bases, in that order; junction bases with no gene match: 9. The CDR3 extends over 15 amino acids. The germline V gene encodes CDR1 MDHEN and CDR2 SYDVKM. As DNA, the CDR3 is TGTGCCAGCAGTTCTCGACAGGGAATGGTCTATGGCTACACCTTC. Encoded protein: CASSSRQGMVYGYTF.

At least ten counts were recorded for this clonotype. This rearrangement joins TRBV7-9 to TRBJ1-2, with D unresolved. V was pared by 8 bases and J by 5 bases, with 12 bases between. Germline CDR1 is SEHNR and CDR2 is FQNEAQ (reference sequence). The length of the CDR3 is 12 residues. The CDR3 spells CASASRPYGYTF. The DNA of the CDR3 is TGTGCCAGCGCATCGAGACCATATGGCTACACCTTC.

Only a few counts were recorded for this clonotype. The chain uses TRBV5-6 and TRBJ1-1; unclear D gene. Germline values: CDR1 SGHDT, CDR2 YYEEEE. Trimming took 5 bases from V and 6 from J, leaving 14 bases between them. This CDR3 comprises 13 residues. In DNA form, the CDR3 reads TGTGCCAGCAGTCTTGCGTTAAGGGCTGAAGCTTTCTTT. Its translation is CASSLALRAEAFF.

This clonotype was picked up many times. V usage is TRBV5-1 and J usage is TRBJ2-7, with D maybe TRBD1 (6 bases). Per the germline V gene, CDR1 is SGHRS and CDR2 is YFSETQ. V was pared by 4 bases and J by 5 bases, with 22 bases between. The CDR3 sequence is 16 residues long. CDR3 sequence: CASSPDNLRTAHEQYF. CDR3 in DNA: TGCGCCAGCAGCCCCGATAACTTGCGGACAGCCCACGAGCAGTACTTC.

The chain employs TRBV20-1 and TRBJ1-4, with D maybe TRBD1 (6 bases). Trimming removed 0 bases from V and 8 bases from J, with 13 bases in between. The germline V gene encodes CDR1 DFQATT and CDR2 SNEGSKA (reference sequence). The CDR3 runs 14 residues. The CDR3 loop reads CSARDNRAGEKLFF. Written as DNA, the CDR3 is TGCAGTGCTAGAGATAACAGGGCTGGCGAAAAACTGTTTTTT.

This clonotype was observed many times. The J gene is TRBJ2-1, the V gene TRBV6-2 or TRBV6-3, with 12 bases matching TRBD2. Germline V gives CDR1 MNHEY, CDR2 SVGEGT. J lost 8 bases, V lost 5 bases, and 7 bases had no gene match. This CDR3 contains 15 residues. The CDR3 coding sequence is TGTGCCAGCAGTGCCCTAGCGGGAGGGCGGGATGAGCAGTTCTTC. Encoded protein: CASSALAGGRDEQFF.

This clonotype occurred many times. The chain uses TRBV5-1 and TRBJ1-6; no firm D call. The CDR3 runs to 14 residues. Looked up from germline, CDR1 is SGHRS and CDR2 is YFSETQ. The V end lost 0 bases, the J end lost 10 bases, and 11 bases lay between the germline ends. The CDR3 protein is CASSLEGDDSPLHF. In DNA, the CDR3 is TGCGCCAGCAGCTTGGAAGGTGATGACTCACCCCTCCACTTT.

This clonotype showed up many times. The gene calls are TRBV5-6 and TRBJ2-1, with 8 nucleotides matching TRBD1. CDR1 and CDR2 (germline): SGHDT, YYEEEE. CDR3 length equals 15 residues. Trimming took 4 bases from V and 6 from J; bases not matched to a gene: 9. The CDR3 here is CASSPFGQGPNEQFF. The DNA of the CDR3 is TGTGCCAGCAGCCCCTTCGGACAGGGACCCAATGAGCAGTTCTTC. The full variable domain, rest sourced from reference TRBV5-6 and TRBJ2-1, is DAGVTQSPTHLIKTRGQQVTLRCSPKSGHDTVSWYQQALGQGPQFIFQYYEEEERQRGNFPDRFSGHQFPNYSSELNVNALLLGDSALYLCASSPFGQGPNEQFFGPGTRLTVL.

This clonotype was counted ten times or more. In DNA, the CDR3 is TGTGCCAGCAGCTTATGGGCAGGGGTCAATGAGCAGTTCTTC. This codes for CASSLWAGVNEQFF. The chain employs TRBV7-8 and TRBJ2-1; tentatively, D is TRBD1 (6 bases). This CDR3 has 14 residues. Between the trimmed V and J ends, which lost 2 bases and 6 bases, there was a span of 11 bases. The V gene's germline CDR1 is SGHVS and CDR2 FQNEAQ.

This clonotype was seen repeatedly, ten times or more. The CDR3 reads CSVAPGQRTDTQYF. CDR3 bases: TGCAGCGTGGCTCCGGGACAGCGGACAGATACGCAGTATTTT. This rearrangement joins TRBV29-1 to TRBJ2-3; 7 nucleotides match TRBD1. Looked up from germline, CDR1 is SQVTM and CDR2 is ANQGSEA. V was clipped by 6 bases and J by 3 bases; unmatched bases: 9. The CDR3 covers 14 residues.

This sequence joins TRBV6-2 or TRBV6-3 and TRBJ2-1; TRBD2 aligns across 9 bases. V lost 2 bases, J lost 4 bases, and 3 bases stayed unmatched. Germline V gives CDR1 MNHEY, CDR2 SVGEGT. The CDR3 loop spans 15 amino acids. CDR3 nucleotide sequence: TGTGCCAGCAGTTACGGCGGGAGGGTATACAATGAGCAGTTCTTC. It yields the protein CASSYGGRVYNEQFF.

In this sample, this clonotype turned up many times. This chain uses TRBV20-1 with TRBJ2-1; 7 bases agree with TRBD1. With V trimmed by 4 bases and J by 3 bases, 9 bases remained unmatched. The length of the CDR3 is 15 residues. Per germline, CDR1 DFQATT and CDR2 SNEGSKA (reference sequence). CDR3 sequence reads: CSANRDRSNYNEQFF. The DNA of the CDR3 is TGCAGTGCTAACCGGGACAGAAGTAACTACAATGAGCAGTTCTTC.

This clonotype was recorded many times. CDR3 protein: CASSSQPGQGGTEAFF. The CDR3 DNA reads as TGTGCCAGCAGCTCGCAACCCGGACAGGGTGGGACTGAAGCTTTCTTT. The chain links TRBV7-2 to TRBJ1-1; 8 positions agree with TRBD1. V lost 4 bases, J lost 5 bases, and 12 bases stayed unmatched. Germline V gives CDR1 SGHTA, CDR2 FQGNSA. This CDR3 is built from 16 residues.

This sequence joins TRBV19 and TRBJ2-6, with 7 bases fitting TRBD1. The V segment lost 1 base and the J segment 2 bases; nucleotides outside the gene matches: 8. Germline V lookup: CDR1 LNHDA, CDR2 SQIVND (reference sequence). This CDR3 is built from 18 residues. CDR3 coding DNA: TGTGCCAGTAGTATAGTTGACAGGGTAGGCGCTGGGGCCAACGTCCTGACTTTC. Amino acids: CASSIVDRVGAGANVLTF.

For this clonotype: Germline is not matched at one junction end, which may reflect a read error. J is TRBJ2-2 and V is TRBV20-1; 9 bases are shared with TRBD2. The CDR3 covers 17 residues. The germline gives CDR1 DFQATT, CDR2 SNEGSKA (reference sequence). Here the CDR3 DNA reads TGCTGTGCTAGAGGGCGGGGGGGCGCTCGGGACACCGGGGAGCTGTTTTTT. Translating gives CCARGRGGARDTGELFF.

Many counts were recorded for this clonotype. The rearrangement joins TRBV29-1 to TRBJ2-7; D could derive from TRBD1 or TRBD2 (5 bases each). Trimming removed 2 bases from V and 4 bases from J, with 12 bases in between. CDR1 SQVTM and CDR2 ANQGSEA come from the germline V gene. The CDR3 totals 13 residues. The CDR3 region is CSVETKGEYEQYF. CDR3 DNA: TGCAGCGTTGAAACTAAAGGGGAGTACGAGCAGTACTTC.

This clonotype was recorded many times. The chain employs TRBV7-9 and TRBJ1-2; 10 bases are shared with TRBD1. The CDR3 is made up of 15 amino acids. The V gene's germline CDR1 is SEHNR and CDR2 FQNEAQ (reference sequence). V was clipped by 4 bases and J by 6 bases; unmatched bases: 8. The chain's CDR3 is CASSSSGQGKDGYTF. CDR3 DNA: TGTGCCAGCAGCTCCTCGGGACAGGGGAAGGATGGCTACACCTTC.

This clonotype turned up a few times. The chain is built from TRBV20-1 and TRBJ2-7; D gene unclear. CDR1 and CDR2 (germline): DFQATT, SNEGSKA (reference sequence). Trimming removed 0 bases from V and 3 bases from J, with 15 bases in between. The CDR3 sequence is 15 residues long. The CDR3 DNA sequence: TGCAGTGCTAGAGATCCGTTAGTGGGCTACTACGAGCAGTACTTC. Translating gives CSARDPLVGYYEQYF.

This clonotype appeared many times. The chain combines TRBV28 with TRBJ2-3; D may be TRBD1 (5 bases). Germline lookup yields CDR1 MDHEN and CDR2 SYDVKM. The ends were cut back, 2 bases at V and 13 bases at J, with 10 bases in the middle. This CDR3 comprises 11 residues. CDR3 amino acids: CASSLRGREYF. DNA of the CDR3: TGTGCCAGCAGTTTACGCGGCAGGGAGTATTTT.